These T cell receptor beta chains were read from a single sample in a study of blood T cell repertoires in COVID-19. TCRdb's table, derived via immunoSEQ multiplex PCR, lists solely in-frame clones and lacks some. The repertoire consists of around 200,000 clones, with 65% to 85% occurring once and the leading ten covering around 4.4%. What was sequenced was peripheral blood. These TCRs come from a man aged 50 to 59 with active or convalescent COVID-19. The CDR3 runs from the conserved cysteine through the conserved F or W. Fields, in order: CDR3 DNA, CDR3 protein, V gene, J gene, D gene, clone size. The D gene is left open where the match is weak. A row's size may be missing; if present it is once, few, many or a size class.

DNA: TGTGCCAGCAGCCAGGGGACAGGGGTGAAGAGTGGCTACACCTTC
CDR3: CASSQGTGVKSGYTF
V: TRBV11-2
J: TRBJ1-2
D: TRBD1
size: -

DNA: TGTGCCACCAGCAGCCCCCGGGGGTACGAGCAGTACTTC
CDR3: CATSSPRGYEQYF
V: TRBV15
J: TRBJ2-7
D: -
size: -

DNA: TGTGCCAGCAGCGTCTTTAGCGGGGGGGCCACCGGGGAGCTGTTTTTT
CDR3: CASSVFSGGATGELFF
V: TRBV7-6
J: TRBJ2-2
D: TRBD2
size: -

DNA: TGTGCCAGTAGTAGGGACAGGGAAGGCAATCAGCCCCAGCATTTT
CDR3: CASSRDREGNQPQHF
V: TRBV19
J: TRBJ1-5
D: TRBD1
size: few

DNA: TGTGCCAGCAGCCAAGGCCAGGGGGTACAGCCCCAGCATTTT
CDR3: CASSQGQGVQPQHF
V: TRBV3-1/TRBV3-2
J: TRBJ1-5
D: TRBD1
size: -

DNA: TGTGCCAGCAGTTTGTGGGGACAGGGGTCCTACGAGCAGTACTTC
CDR3: CASSLWGQGSYEQYF
V: TRBV6-5
J: TRBJ2-7
D: TRBD1
size: -

DNA: TGTGCCAGTAGTAAGGCAGGGGGCCTCCAAGAGACCCAGTACTTC
CDR3: CASSKAGGLQETQYF
V: TRBV19
J: TRBJ2-5
D: TRBD1
size: -

DNA: TGTGCCATCCAGGGCGGCCCGAACACTGAAGCTTTCTTT
CDR3: CAIQGGPNTEAFF
V: TRBV10-3
J: TRBJ1-1
D: -
size: few

DNA: TGTGCCAGCAGCGAACAGGCCCGAGGCTACACCTTC
CDR3: CASSEQARGYTF
V: TRBV13
J: TRBJ1-2
D: -
size: -

DNA: TGTGCCAGCAGCTTCCGACAGGGGAGAGGCAATCAGCCCCAGCATTTT
CDR3: CASSFRQGRGNQPQHF
V: TRBV13
J: TRBJ1-5
D: TRBD1
size: -

DNA: TGTGCCAGCAAAAATTGGGTTGCGGCGGCCGGGGGCTACACCTTC
CDR3: CASKNWVAAAGGYTF
V: TRBV6-5
J: TRBJ1-2
D: -
size: -

DNA: TGTGCCAGCAGCTCTTATCCGGGATCTAATTCACCCCTCCACTTT
CDR3: CASSSYPGSNSPLHF
V: TRBV7-2
J: TRBJ1-6
D: -
size: -

DNA: TGTGCCAGCCAGGAGGGGGCCTCGAACACTGAAGCTTTCTTT
CDR3: CASQEGASNTEAFF
V: TRBV7-9
J: TRBJ1-1
D: TRBD1
size: once

DNA: TGTGCCAGCAGCTCGCCTAGCGGGGTGAGCACAGATACGCAGTATTTT
CDR3: CASSSPSGVSTDTQYF
V: TRBV7-9
J: TRBJ2-3
D: TRBD2
size: -

DNA: TGTGCCAGCAGCTTACAGGGTTTGGTTTTGGCTTTCTTT
CDR3: CASSLQGLVLAFF
V: TRBV11-2
J: TRBJ1-1
D: -
size: once

DNA: TGTGCCAGTAGTATTACCCGGAACAGGGGGCAGCCCCAGCATTTT
CDR3: CASSITRNRGQPQHF
V: TRBV19
J: TRBJ1-5
D: TRBD1
size: -

DNA: TGTGCCTGGAGTACCCCGACAGGGCTTCATGAAAAACTGTTTTTT
CDR3: CAWSTPTGLHEKLFF
V: TRBV30
J: TRBJ1-4
D: TRBD1
size: once

DNA: TGTGCCAGCAGCTTAGTTGATAGCGGGGGCACAGATACGCAGTATTTT
CDR3: CASSLVDSGGTDTQYF
V: TRBV7-6
J: TRBJ2-3
D: TRBD2
size: -